Listed here are 14 T cell receptor beta chains from one sample, sequenced in a study of blood T cell repertoires in COVID-19. The protocol was immunoSEQ multiplex PCR, while the TCRdb copy is restricted to in-frame clones and leaves out a portion. This sample has around 100,000 clones, with 70% to 90% found just once. Material: peripheral blood. These TCRs come from a man aged 45-65 years in a cohort sampled during active COVID-19.

The V and J genes are TRBV5-5 and TRBJ2-3; perhaps TRBD2 as D (6 bases). The ends were cut back, 4 bases at V and 2 bases at J, with 17 bases in the middle. This CDR3 contains 16 residues. Germline V CDR1 and CDR2: SGHKS, YYEKEE (reference sequence). The CDR3 DNA sequence: TGTGCCAGCAGCCTCACGCCGGGACTTCTCACAGATACGCAGTATTTT. Protein sequence: CASSLTPGLLTDTQYF.

The rearrangement links TRBV19 to TRBJ1-3, with D maybe TRBD1 (5 bases). The CDR3 runs to 15 residues. Trimming cost V 3 bases and J 2 bases, with 11 bases left between them. CDR1 is LNHDA and CDR2 is SQIVND in the germline V gene (reference sequence). CDR3 loop: CASSIEGTPGNTIYF. The CDR3 nucleotides read TGTGCCAGTAGTATCGAGGGGACTCCTGGAAACACCATATATTTT.

This chain joins TRBV13 and TRBJ2-5; D gene uncertain. CDR1 PRHDT and CDR2 FYEKMQ come from the germline V gene (reference sequence). The V and J ends lost 1 base and 1 base respectively, with 7 bases between them. The CDR3 loop spans 14 amino acids. As DNA, the CDR3 is TGTGCCAGCAGCTTAGTATCAGTCCAAGAGACCCAGTACTTC. Amino acids: CASSLVSVQETQYF.

This sequence joins TRBV27 and TRBJ1-1; D call uncertain. CDR3 length equals 17 residues. V dropped 5 bases and J dropped 0 bases, with 19 bases sitting between them. Germline assignment: CDR1 MNHEY and CDR2 SMNVEV (reference sequence). The CDR3 nucleotides read TGTGCCAGCAGTCCCCGGCGGCTAACGACCATGAACACTGAAGCTTTCTTT. It codes for CASSPRRLTTMNTEAFF.

The rearrangement joins TRBV5-1 to TRBJ1-1, with D unclear. CDR3 length: 16 amino acids. Germline-derived CDR1 and CDR2 are SGHRS and YFSETQ. V lost 4 bases, J lost 4 bases, and 20 bases lay in between. In DNA form, the CDR3 reads TGCGCCAGCAGCCTCTCCGGTTGGGAGGGAAGCACTGAAGCTTTCTTT. Translating gives CASSLSGWEGSTEAFF.

This clone showed up just once. The CDR3 region is CASSSPRGGRGTDEQYF. Written as DNA, the CDR3 is TGTGCCAGTAGTAGCCCCCGCGGGGGTCGGGGTACGGACGAGCAGTACTTC. The rearrangement joins TRBV19 to TRBJ2-7, with TRBD2 identical over 7 bases. Per the germline V gene, CDR1 is LNHDA and CDR2 is SQIVND (reference sequence). The junction had 17 bases not matched to a gene; V was cut back by 4 bases and J by 5 bases. This CDR3 has 17 amino acids.

The chain has TRBV11-3 and TRBJ2-6; weak D call: TRBD1 (6 bases). Germline-derived CDR1 and CDR2 are SGHNT and YENEEA. The CDR3 runs 17 residues. V lost 5 bases to trimming and J lost 2 bases, with 16 bases between them. CDR3 coding DNA: TGTGCCAGCAGCCCCAAAAACTCAGGGGCTGGGGCCAACGTCCTGACTTTC. Translated: CASSPKNSGAGANVLTF.

The CDR3 bases are TGTGCCAGCAGCTTGTCAGGGGCTGGAAACACCATATATTTT. Translation: CASSLSGAGNTIYF. The chain couples TRBV11-2 to TRBJ1-3; D possibly corresponds to TRBD1 (6 bases). The V end lost 3 bases, the J end lost 2 bases, and 8 bases lay between the germline ends. This CDR3 contains 14 residues. CDR1 and CDR2 (germline): SGHAT, FQNNGV. The full variable domain, with the rest looked up from reference TRBV11-2 and TRBJ1-3, is EAGVAQSPRYKIIEKRQSVAFWCNPISGHATLYWYQQILGQGPKLLIQFQNNGVVDDSQLPKDRFSAERLKGVDSTLKIQPAKLEDSAVYLCASSLSGAGNTIYFGEGSWLTVV.

The chain joins TRBV29-1 to TRBJ2-5; a possible D gene is TRBD2 (6 bases). The length of the CDR3 is 11 residues. Germline CDR1 and CDR2: SQVTM and ANQGSEA. The V and J ends lost 6 bases and 7 bases respectively, with 12 bases between them. As DNA, the CDR3 is TGCAGCGTGAGGCGGGATGGGACCCAGTACTTC. It is translated as CSVRRDGTQYF.

The chain joins TRBV6-1 to TRBJ2-7; TRBD1 aligns across 8 bases. V gave up 2 bases and J gave up 4 bases; unmatched junction bases: 10. This CDR3 has 16 residues. The germline gives CDR1 MNHNS, CDR2 SASEGT. The CDR3 region is CASSEQGATFFYEQYV. Here the CDR3 DNA reads TGTGCCAGCAGTGAACAGGGGGCGACCTTCTTTTACGAGCAGTACGTC.

The chain joins TRBV6-6 to TRBJ2-7; 10 nucleotides agree with TRBD1. Germline V lookup: CDR1 MNHNY, CDR2 SVGAGI (reference sequence). V lost 5 bases to trimming and J lost 1 base; unmatched junction nucleotides: 8. This CDR3 comprises 16 residues. Here the CDR3 reads CASSPLGQGGSYEQYF. In DNA, the CDR3 is TGTGCCAGCAGTCCCCTAGGACAGGGGGGTTCCTACGAGCAGTACTTC.

V is TRBV27 and J is TRBJ1-1; 7 nucleotides align to TRBD1. The CDR3 totals 14 residues. The J segment lost 1 base and the V segment lost 5 bases, leaving 4 bases of the junction unmatched. Germline V CDR1 and CDR2: MNHEY, SMNVEV (reference sequence). The CDR3 nucleotides read TGTGCCAGCAGTGGAGGGGGCCCGAACACTGAAGCTTTCTTT. The encoded protein is CASSGGGPNTEAFF.

CDR3 in DNA: TGTGCCAGCAGCCAAGAAAGGACTAGCGGTAGCACAGATACGCAGTATTTT. Its translation is CASSQERTSGSTDTQYF. The rearrangement links TRBV4-2 to TRBJ2-3; 10 bases line up with TRBD2. Germline CDR1 reads LGHNA; CDR2 reads YNFKEQ. Trimming cost V 0 bases and J 0 bases; bases outside gene matches: 3. The CDR3 is made up of 17 amino acids.

The V call is TRBV4-3, the J call TRBJ2-5; 13 bases are shared with TRBD2. This CDR3 is 17 amino acids long. Germline assignment: CDR1 LGHNA and CDR2 YSLEER. V trimming: 0 bases; J trimming: 4 bases; junction bases outside the gene matches: 5. The CDR3 protein is CASSQDLWTSGRETQYF. Written as DNA, the CDR3 is TGCGCCAGCAGCCAAGATCTATGGACTAGCGGGAGAGAGACCCAGTACTTC.